The next 32 T cell receptor beta chains were all read from a single sample in a study of cytomegalovirus exposure and HLA in healthy donors. Libraries were prepared by immunoSEQ multiplex PCR; TCRdb keeps only in-frame clonotypes and omits some of them. This sample has some 68,000 clones, with 96% found just once. Input material: PBMCs. The receptors derive from a man aged 18 to 30 in good health and CMV-seronegative.

The V gene is TRBV30, the J gene TRBJ1-1; D perhaps matches TRBD1 (6 bases). Germline V gene data show CDR1 as GTSNPN and CDR2 as SVGIG (reference sequence). V lost 2 bases to trimming and J lost 0 bases, with 10 bases between them. This CDR3 region has 14 residues. CDR3 nucleotide sequence: TGTGCCTGGAGTTCCTACAGGGTGAACACTGAAGCTTTCTTT. Encoded protein: CAWSSYRVNTEAFF.

The gene calls are TRBV11-2 and TRBJ2-7, with D uncertain. The germline V gene encodes CDR1 SGHAT and CDR2 FQNNGV. V lost 5 bases and J lost 5, with 7 bases in between. The CDR3 spans 11 residues. The chain's CDR3 is CASSPSNEQYF. The CDR3 nucleotides are TGTGCCAGCAGCCCCAGTAACGAGCAGTACTTC.

V gene TRBV12-1 combines with J gene TRBJ2-7; the table calls TRBD1, which could not be checked here. TRBV12-1 is an annotated pseudogene. The length of the CDR3 is 14 residues. This CDR3 reads CASSGGTCSYEQYF. DNA of the CDR3: TGTGCCAGCAGCGGGGGCACCTGCTCCTACGAGCAGTACTTC.

This clone was observed once. V and J are TRBV29-1 and TRBJ2-3, with a possible D match to TRBD1 (5 bases). Germline V gives CDR1 SQVTM, CDR2 ANQGSEA. Trimming left V 7 bases short and J 0 bases short, with 11 bases between. There are 13 residues in the CDR3. This CDR3 reads CSAGHPSTDTQYF. For the CDR3, the DNA is TGCAGCGCTGGACACCCTAGCACAGATACGCAGTATTTT.

The CDR3 is CASSIGQGATYNSPLHF. The DNA for the CDR3 is TGTGCCAGCAGTATCGGACAGGGGGCCACCTATAATTCACCCCTCCACTTT. The rearrangement joins TRBV28 to TRBJ1-6, with TRBD1 identical over 11 bases. CDR1 and CDR2 (germline): MDHEN, SYDVKM. The CDR3 extends over 17 amino acids. V lost 5 bases to trimming and J lost 2 bases; unmatched junction nucleotides: 5.

This clone was seen a single time. The chain combines TRBV9 with TRBJ2-6; D may be TRBD2 (5 bases). Per the germline V gene, CDR1 is SGDLS and CDR2 is YYNGEE. V lost 4 bases, J lost 0 bases, and 20 bases lay in between. The CDR3 length is 19 residues. This CDR3 is CASSPSWGDVSSGANVLTF. In DNA form, the CDR3 reads TGTGCCAGCAGCCCCTCTTGGGGAGATGTGTCCTCTGGGGCCAACGTCCTGACTTTC.

CDR3 amino acids: CASSRNRGPSYEQYF. The CDR3 DNA reads TGTGCCAGCAGCCGGAACAGGGGGCCCTCCTACGAGCAGTACTTC. This sequence joins TRBV7-9 and TRBJ2-7; 9 bases agree with TRBD1. The V segment lost 5 bases and the J segment 0 bases; nucleotides outside the gene matches: 5. CDR1 and CDR2 from the germline V gene are SEHNR and FQNEAQ (reference sequence). The CDR3 consists of 15 residues.

The rearrangement joins TRBV10-3 to TRBJ2-3; perhaps TRBD1 as D (5 bases). Trimming removed 7 bases from V and 1 base from J, with 15 bases in between. The CDR3 runs to 15 residues. In germline, CDR1 is ENHRY, CDR2 SYGVKD. The CDR3 region has the DNA TGTGCCATCAACTTACAGGCGGCAGGCACAGATACGCAGTATTTT. Protein: CAINLQAAGTDTQYF.

The chain uses TRBV7-8 and TRBJ2-1; TRBD1 matches at 9 bases. CDR1 and CDR2 (germline): SGHVS, FQNEAQ. The ends lost 4 bases at V and 6 bases at J; junction bases unmatched: 7. The CDR3 has 15 amino acids. CDR3 region: CASSSTGGRGNEQFF. Written as DNA, the CDR3 is TGTGCCAGCAGCTCTACAGGGGGCCGCGGCAATGAGCAGTTCTTC.

The J gene is TRBJ2-5, the V gene TRBV4-1, with 9 nucleotides matching TRBD1. Germline assignment: CDR1 MGHRA and CDR2 YSYEKL. This CDR3 region has 15 residues. The trim removed 6 bases at V and 5 bases at J, leaving 10 bases unmatched. CDR3 region: CASSRLQGAGETQYF. For the CDR3, the DNA is TGCGCCAGCAGTCGACTACAGGGGGCAGGGGAGACCCAGTACTTC.

This clone came up once. The chain has TRBV2 and TRBJ1-2; no definite D call. Germline V gives CDR1 SNHLY, CDR2 FYNNEI. V dropped 2 bases and J dropped 4 bases, with 11 bases sitting between them. CDR3 length: 14 amino acids. Written as DNA, the CDR3 is TGTGCCAGCAGTGAATCCCTCAGGTCCTATGGCTACACCTTC. Its protein product is CASSESLRSYGYTF.

V and J are TRBV2 and TRBJ2-3; no definite D call. V lost 4 bases to trimming and J lost 0 bases, with 11 bases between them. Germline values: CDR1 SNHLY, CDR2 FYNNEI. This CDR3 is 15 amino acids long. As DNA, the CDR3 is TGTGCCAGCAGTGGATCGGCGGCTAGCACAGATACGCAGTATTTT. Protein: CASSGSAASTDTQYF. Drawing the rest from reference TRBV2 and TRBJ2-3, the complete variable domain is EPEVTQTPSHQVTQMGQEVILRCVPISNHLYFYWYRQILGQKVEFLVSFYNNEISEKSEIFDDQFSVERPDGSNFTLKIRSTKLEDSAMYFCASSGSAASTDTQYFGPGTRLTVL.

This rearrangement joins TRBV7-9 to TRBJ1-5; 8 nucleotides line up with TRBD1. Losses at the gene ends were 5 bases for V and 5 bases for J; bases not matched to a gene: 2. CDR1 and CDR2 from the germline V gene are SEHNR and FQNEAQ (reference sequence). The CDR3 loop spans 13 amino acids. The CDR3: CASSLTGDQPQHF. In DNA, the CDR3 is TGTGCCAGCAGCCTGACAGGGGATCAGCCCCAGCATTTT.

CDR3 coding DNA: TGTGCCAGTAGACTAGCGGGAGGGCCAGGGCAGTTCTTC. Amino acid sequence: CASRLAGGPGQFF. The gene calls are TRBV19 and TRBJ2-1, with 13 positions matching TRBD2. CDR3 length equals 13 residues. With 6 bases clipped from V and 12 bases from J, the junction kept 5 bases outside the gene matches. Germline V CDR1 and CDR2: LNHDA, SQIVND (reference sequence).

The V call is TRBV19, the J call TRBJ2-7; D is uncertain. Trimming took 0 bases from V and 8 from J, leaving 17 bases between them. The CDR3 spans 15 residues. Germline CDR1 LNHDA, CDR2 SQIVND (reference sequence). CDR3 nucleotide sequence: TGTGCCAGTAGTATAGAGGGCTCAAAAGCTGGGCAGCAGTACTTC. As protein: CASSIEGSKAGQQYF.

The CDR3 loop is CASSLGSSNEKLFF. The CDR3 nucleotides read TGTGCCAGCAGTTTGGGCAGTTCTAATGAAAAACTGTTTTTT. V gene TRBV28 combines with J gene TRBJ1-4, with D uncertain. CDR1 and CDR2 from the germline V gene are MDHEN and SYDVKM. Between the trimmed V and J ends, which lost 3 bases and 3 bases, there was a span of 8 bases. The CDR3 is 14 residues long.

This rearrangement joins TRBV6-5 to TRBJ1-5, with TRBD1 matching 8 bases. Germline assignment: CDR1 MNHEY and CDR2 SVGAGI. Germline trimming cut 2 bases from V and 5 bases from J; bases unmatched to any gene: 5. There are 15 residues in the CDR3. The CDR3 here is CASSYLGQGDQPQHF. CDR3 sequence (DNA): TGTGCCAGCAGTTACCTCGGACAGGGCGATCAGCCCCAGCATTTT.

The CDR3 here is CASSLGQGQKLFF. The CDR3 DNA follows: TGTGCCAGCAGCTTAGGACAGGGCCAAAAACTGTTTTTT. This chain links TRBV13 with TRBJ1-4, with D possibly matching TRBD1 (6 bases). The CDR3 runs to 13 residues. Germline CDR1 reads PRHDT; CDR2 reads FYEKMQ (reference sequence). The V and J ends lost 0 bases and 9 bases respectively, with 8 bases between them.

V gene TRBV6-1 combines with J gene TRBJ2-7, with TRBD1 identical over 9 bases. Looked up from germline, CDR1 is MNHNS and CDR2 is SASEGT. There are 15 residues in the CDR3. Germline trimming cut 7 bases from V and 5 bases from J; bases unmatched to any gene: 12. CDR3 loop: CASTRDREVAHEQYF. CDR3 in DNA: TGTGCCAGCACCAGGGACAGGGAAGTCGCCCACGAGCAGTACTTC.

DNA for the CDR3: TGTGCCAGCAGTGAAGCGGGAGGCTCCTACAATGAGCAGTTCTTC. Translated: CASSEAGGSYNEQFF. The J gene is TRBJ2-1, the V gene TRBV6-1, with D tentatively TRBD2 (6 bases). Per the germline V gene, CDR1 is MNHNS and CDR2 is SASEGT. The CDR3 length is 15 residues. Trimming took 0 bases from V and 0 from J, leaving 6 bases between them.

The rearrangement uses TRBV7-3 and TRBJ1-2, with TRBD1 identical over 9 bases. The CDR3 is 15 residues long. The junction had 9 bases not matched to a gene; V was cut back by 5 bases and J by 5 bases. Germline CDR1 and CDR2: SGHTA and FQGTGA. The CDR3: CASSLTGGKWYGYTF. The CDR3 region has the DNA TGTGCCAGCAGCCTGACAGGGGGGAAATGGTATGGCTACACCTTC.

The V gene is TRBV5-4, the J gene TRBJ1-1; 7 nucleotides line up with TRBD1. The CDR3 consists of 15 residues. J was trimmed by 3 bases and V by 1 base; bases with no gene match: 6. The germline CDR1 and CDR2 sequences are SGHNT and YYREEE (reference sequence). This CDR3 reads CASSLFQGGDTEAFF. The CDR3 region has the DNA TGTGCCAGCAGCTTGTTCCAAGGGGGCGACACTGAAGCTTTCTTT.

The CDR3 sequence: CASSGGGGTNTGELFF. DNA for the CDR3: TGTGCCAGCAGCGGAGGGGGCGGGACGAACACCGGGGAGCTGTTTTTT. The rearrangement joins TRBV9 to TRBJ2-2, with D possibly matching TRBD1 (7 bases). CDR1 is SGDLS, CDR2 YYNGEE, per germline. V was clipped by 3 bases and J by 0 bases, with 12 bases between them. The CDR3 consists of 16 residues.

The chain combines TRBV11-2 with TRBJ2-1; TRBD1 aligns across 10 bases. The CDR3 is 15 amino acids. The V gene's germline CDR1 is SGHAT and CDR2 FQNNGV. V shed 1 base and J 7 bases; nucleotides not matched to a gene: 4. The CDR3 nucleotides are TGTGCCAGCAGCTTAGCGGGACAGGGGATGAATGAGCAGTTCTTC. Translated, it gives CASSLAGQGMNEQFF.

This chain joins TRBV27 and TRBJ1-2, with 8 bases identical to TRBD1. Looked up from germline, CDR1 is MNHEY and CDR2 is SMNVEV (reference sequence). The trim removed 6 bases at V and 0 bases at J, leaving 3 bases unmatched. The CDR3 runs 14 residues. CDR3 region: CASRRTGPNYGYTF. DNA for the CDR3: TGTGCCAGCAGGAGGACAGGGCCTAACTATGGCTACACCTTC.

The rearrangement uses TRBV18 and TRBJ1-1; D is unclear. The CDR3 totals 14 residues. The germline gives CDR1 KGHSH, CDR2 LQKENI. The V end lost 0 bases, the J end lost 10 bases, and 15 bases lay between the germline ends. CDR3 loop: CASSPPRDFPTAFF. The CDR3 nucleotides are TGTGCCAGCTCACCACCGCGTGACTTCCCTACAGCTTTCTTT.

This chain connects TRBV7-9 to TRBJ2-5; D is ambiguous. The CDR3 length is 15 residues. The germline V and J ends were trimmed by 1 base and 2 bases, with 11 bases remaining between them. In germline, CDR1 is SEHNR, CDR2 FQNEAQ (reference sequence). In DNA, the CDR3 is TGTGCCAGCAGCTTAGGGGCAGGATTACAAGAGACCCAGTACTTC. This codes for CASSLGAGLQETQYF.

The CDR3 nucleotides are TGTGCCACCCAAGAAGGACTAAGAAGGTACTATGGCTACACCTTC. This codes for CATQEGLRRYYGYTF. This chain joins TRBV6-1 and TRBJ1-2; D is uncertain. V was shortened by 10 bases and J by 3 bases, with 21 bases between the two germline ends. This CDR3 region has 15 residues. Germline-derived CDR1 and CDR2 are MNHNS and SASEGT.

The chain uses TRBV5-1 and TRBJ2-7; 11 positions match TRBD1. Germline CDR1 SGHRS, CDR2 YFSETQ. The CDR3 covers 15 residues. V dropped 5 bases and J dropped 4; count of bases not matched to a gene: 8. CDR3 sequence: CASRTGTGGSYEQYF. The CDR3 nucleotides are TGCGCCAGCAGGACTGGGACAGGGGGTTCATACGAGCAGTACTTC.

The chain recombines TRBV7-9 with TRBJ2-7, with a tentative D call TRBD2 (6 bases). V was pared by 4 bases and J by 3 bases, with 13 bases between. There are 14 residues in the CDR3. Per germline, CDR1 SEHNR and CDR2 FQNEAQ (reference sequence). The CDR3 DNA reads TGTGCCAGCAGCTCGCCGCGGGGTAACTACGAGCAGTACTTC. Its protein product is CASSSPRGNYEQYF.

The rearrangement uses TRBV2 and TRBJ2-7; no clear D gene. Per the germline V gene, CDR1 is SNHLY and CDR2 is FYNNEI. V lost 6 bases and J 3 bases, leaving 6 bases between the germline ends. The CDR3 has 11 residues. CDR3 nucleotides: TGTGCCAGCAGGCTACTCTACGAGCAGTACTTC. It is translated as CASRLLYEQYF.

This clone was seen only once. The CDR3 loop is CASSLATGGGNYGYTF. DNA for the CDR3: TGTGCCAGCAGCTTGGCCACAGGGGGAGGTAACTATGGCTACACCTTC. The gene calls are TRBV5-5 and TRBJ1-2; TRBD1 agrees at 8 bases. J was trimmed by 1 base and V by 0 bases; bases with no gene match: 5. CDR3 size: 16 residues. Germline CDR1 SGHKS, CDR2 YYEKEE (reference sequence). The full variable domain, its missing parts supplied by reference TRBV5-5 and TRBJ1-2, is DAGVTQSPTHLIKTRGQQVTLRCSPISGHKSVSWYQQVLGQGPQFIFQYYEKEERGRGNFPDRFSARQFPNYSSELNVNALLLGDSALYLCASSLATGGGNYGYTFGSGTRLTVV.